These 9 T cell receptor beta chains were sequenced from one sample in a study of T-cell reconstitution after alpha-beta-depleted transplantation in children. The TCRbeta library was prepared with unique molecular identifiers. A single record per CDR3 protein comes from TCRdb applying MiXCR to the PCR reads. The sample records over 200,000 distinct CDR3 sequences, roughly 11% being singletons. Sequenced material: PBMCs, taken before TCRalphabeta/CD19-depleted stem cell transplant. These receptors originate from a child in the first two years of life with acute myeloid leukemia, due to receive a stem cell transplant.

In its sample, this clonotype was seen many times. The chain carries TRBV20-1 and TRBJ2-7; tentative D call: TRBD1 (6 bases). The CDR3 has 13 amino acids. Looked up from germline, CDR1 is DFQATT and CDR2 is SNEGSKA (reference sequence). CDR3 bases: TGCAGGGTCCCTGGGACATTACCCTACGAGCAGTACTTC. Translated: CRVPGTLPYEQYF.

This clonotype came up many times. The chain has TRBV7-8 and TRBJ2-1; 7 positions agree with TRBD2. From germline, CDR1 is SGHVS and CDR2 FQNEAQ. The CDR3 loop spans 16 amino acids. Trimming cost V 1 base and J 2 bases; bases outside gene matches: 5. The CDR3 DNA is TGTGCCAGCAGCTTAGTGCGGGAGACGGCCTACAATGAGCAGTTCTTC. It encodes CASSLVRETAYNEQFF.

As concerns this clonotype: A read error is possible here, since a much larger clone lies one base away. This sequence joins TRBV20-1 and TRBJ1-1; possible D gene TRBD1, 6 bases. Germline V gene sequence: CDR1 DFQATT, CDR2 SNEGSKA (reference sequence). The CDR3 totals 13 residues. Trimming left V 6 bases short and J 3 bases short, with 14 bases between. The DNA of the CDR3 is TGCAGTGCCGCCAGGGGCAGAGACACTGAAGCTTTCTTT. It translates to CSAARGRDTEAFF.

Ten or more counts support this clonotype. J is TRBJ2-7 and V is TRBV12-3 or TRBV12-4; D ambiguous. CDR3 length: 14 amino acids. V shed 7 bases and J shed 0 bases, with 13 bases lying between them. The CDR3 loop is CASNPLGSSYEQYF. In nucleotides, the CDR3 is TGTGCCAGCAATCCCCTAGGTAGCTCCTACGAGCAGTACTTC.

This clonotype was observed many times. The chain joins TRBV20-1 to TRBJ2-1, with D tentatively TRBD2 (5 bases). The CDR3 totals 16 residues. Germline assignment: CDR1 DFQATT and CDR2 SNEGSKA (reference sequence). The V and J ends lost 0 bases and 3 bases respectively, with 15 bases between them. In nucleotides, the CDR3 is TGCAGTGCTAGAGATCGCGAGGGTGGTCACTACAATGAGCAGTTCTTC. Translated: CSARDREGGHYNEQFF.

This clonotype was found many times. The rearrangement links TRBV20-1 to TRBJ2-1; 14 bases line up with TRBD2. The germline CDR1 and CDR2 sequences are DFQATT and SNEGSKA (reference sequence). CDR3 length equals 16 residues. The J segment lost 0 bases and the V segment lost 6 bases, leaving 4 bases of the junction unmatched. The CDR3 DNA follows: TGCAGTGCCAGGACTAGCGGGGGGAGCTCCTACAATGAGCAGTTCTTC. This gives the protein CSARTSGGSSYNEQFF.

There are many counts of this clonotype. The V call is TRBV27, the J call TRBJ2-3; D is perhaps TRBD2 (5 bases). This CDR3 has 16 amino acids. Between the trimmed V and J ends, which lost 3 bases and 1 base, there was a span of 14 bases. The V gene's germline CDR1 is MNHEY and CDR2 SMNVEV (reference sequence). The CDR3 DNA reads as TGTGCCAGCAGTTTGATGGGCCCCGGGGGCACAGATACGCAGTATTTT. The encoded protein is CASSLMGPGGTDTQYF.

This clonotype was seen at least ten times. The CDR3 protein is CAINGATLNEKLFF. The CDR3 DNA is TGTGCGATAAATGGTGCGACGCTTAATGAAAAACTGTTTTTT. The chain couples TRBV28 to TRBJ1-4; D gene ambiguous. Germline CDR1 MDHEN, CDR2 SYDVKM. The CDR3 totals 14 residues.

This clonotype was seen at least ten times. This rearrangement joins TRBV12-3 or TRBV12-4 to TRBJ2-3; 7 bases align to TRBD2. The CDR3 runs to 15 residues. Germline trimming cut 2 bases from V and 4 bases from J; bases unmatched to any gene: 6. CDR3 DNA sequence: TGTGCCAGCAGTTTAAACCCCACTAGCGCAGATACGCAGTATTTT. It is translated as CASSLNPTSADTQYF.